These T cell receptor beta chains were read from a single sample in a study of a mutant IDH1 vaccine in newly diagnosed glioma. Sequenced by immunoSEQ multiplex PCR; TCRdb stores in-frame clones only, minus some. The sample records approximately 110,000 clones, approximately 87% being singletons. The antigens of these receptors remain unknown. Sample: PBMCs, taken from a glioma patient whose treatment included an IDH1 peptide vaccine. Source of these receptors: a woman between 50 and 59 years old with glioma. Both conserved end residues are part of each CDR3. The D gene is left open where the match is weak. Where a row states a size, it is once, few, many or the class of an expanded clone; other rows omit it.

v_call	j_call	cdr3_length	d_call	clone_size	cdr3_nt	cdr3_aa
TRBV29-1	TRBJ2-7	13	NA	NA	TGCAGCGTTCCGGGGGGCAGCTCCTACGAGCAGTACTTC	CSVPGGSSYEQYF
TRBV4-1	TRBJ1-4	16	NA	once	TGCGCCAGCAGCCAGAGTATACGGGCCACTAATGAAAAACTGTTTTTT	CASSQSIRATNEKLFF
TRBV5-4	TRBJ1-5	16	NA	NA	TGTGCCAGCAGCTTGGGTCCGTGGGGGGGTGGCCAGCCCCAGCATTTT	CASSLGPWGGGQPQHF
TRBV7-9	TRBJ2-7	13	NA	once	TGTGCCAGCAGCTTATTGGTGGGGGACGAGCAGTACTTC	CASSLLVGDEQYF
TRBV6-1	TRBJ1-4	13	NA	NA	TGTGCCAGCATGCGGGAGCGGAATGAAAAACTGTTTTTT	CASMRERNEKLFF
TRBV9	TRBJ2-5	15	TRBD2	NA	TGTGCCAGCAGCGGGGGGACTAGTGGACAAGAGACCCAGTACTTC	CASSGGTSGQETQYF
TRBV27	TRBJ2-7	13	NA	once	TGTGCCAGCAGTTCTTCCAGGGCCTACGAGCAGTACTTC	CASSSSRAYEQYF
TRBV13	TRBJ2-3	13	TRBD2	NA	TGTGCCAGCTCGCCTAGCGGGAGAGGTACGCAGTATTTT	CASSPSGRGTQYF
TRBV11-1	TRBJ2-1	16	TRBD2	NA	TGTGCCAGCAGCTCGACCAGCGGGAGGGCCGTGAATGAGCAGTTCTTC	CASSSTSGRAVNEQFF
TRBV5-8	TRBJ2-1	14	NA	NA	TGTGCCAGCAGGCGACTCGGCTCCTACAATGAGCAGTTCTTC	CASRRLGSYNEQFF
TRBV5-1	TRBJ2-1	14	TRBD1	NA	TGCGCCAGCAGCGAGAGGGGGACAGTCCGGGAGCAGTTCTTC	CASSERGTVREQFF
TRBV9	TRBJ2-7	15	TRBD2	NA	TGTGCCAGCAGCGGGGGACTAGCGGGGGCCTACGAGCAGTACTTC	CASSGGLAGAYEQYF
TRBV2	TRBJ1-2	14	TRBD1	NA	TGTGCCAGCAGTTGGGACAGCCCCTCCTATGGCTACACCTTC	CASSWDSPSYGYTF
TRBV7-7	TRBJ2-5	12	NA	NA	TGTGCTAGCAGCTCCGCCGGGGAGACCCAGTACTTC	CASSSAGETQYF
TRBV19	TRBJ2-5	12	NA	NA	TGTGCCAGTAGTGCCAGCAGGGAGACCCAGTACTTC	CASSASRETQYF
TRBV14	TRBJ2-7	12	NA	once	TGTGCCAGCAACGACGTCTCCTACGAGCAGTACTTC	CASNDVSYEQYF
TRBV30	TRBJ2-1	14	NA	NA	TGTGCCTGGTCAGGGACAAGCTCCTACAATGAGCAGTTCTTC	CAWSGTSSYNEQFF
TRBV28	TRBJ1-4	15	TRBD1	NA	TGTGCCAGCAGTAACCCGGGACAGGGAGGTGAAAAACTGTTTTTT	CASSNPGQGGEKLFF
TRBV6-1	TRBJ2-1	11	NA	once	TGTGCCAGCAGTGAAGCCAGTGAGCAGTTCTTC	CASSEASEQFF
TRBV6-5	TRBJ2-7	14	TRBD2	once	TGTGCCAGCACCAGACTAGCGGGAACCTACGAGCAGTACTTC	CASTRLAGTYEQYF
TRBV5-1	TRBJ2-3	18	NA	once	TGCGCCAGCAGCTCTACCTTAGCCCTAGCGACTAGCACAGATACGCAGTATTTT	CASSSTLALATSTDTQYF
TRBV21-1	TRBJ2-1	16	NA	NA	TGTGCCAGCAAAACGAAAGGACTAGCTCGCGGCAATGAGCAGTTCTTC	CASKTKGLARGNEQFF
TRBV5-8	TRBJ2-2	18	TRBD2	few	TGTGCCAGCAGCTTGGAGGGACTAGCGAAGACGAACACCGGGGAGCTGTTTTTT	CASSLEGLAKTNTGELFF
TRBV9	TRBJ2-1	16	TRBD1	NA	TGTGCCAGCAGCGGACCCGGACAGGGGGGTACCGATGAGCAGTTCTTC	CASSGPGQGGTDEQFF
TRBV19	TRBJ2-1	14	NA	NA	TGTGCCAGTAGTATAGAGTCAGCGGATCATGAGCAGTTCTTC	CASSIESADHEQFF
TRBV5-6	TRBJ1-1	13	TRBD1	NA	TGTGCCAGCAGACAGACAGGGGGGCCTGAAGCTTTCTTT	CASRQTGGPEAFF
TRBV6-1	TRBJ2-1	14	TRBD2	NA	TGTGCCAGCAGGAGACTAGCGGGAGACCCTGAGCAGTTCTTC	CASRRLAGDPEQFF
TRBV28	TRBJ2-7	14	TRBD2	NA	TGTGCCAGCAGTTTCAAAACCGGGAGGTACGAGCAGTACTTC	CASSFKTGRYEQYF
TRBV28	TRBJ2-2	16	NA	NA	TGTGCCAGCAAGCACCCCTACCAGACGGGGGACGGGGAGCTGTTTTTT	CASKHPYQTGDGELFF
TRBV5-4	TRBJ1-4	17	TRBD1	NA	TGTGCCAGCAGCTCCGGGGGACAGGGTGCTAAAGTCGAAAAACTGTTTTTT	CASSSGGQGAKVEKLFF
TRBV11-2	TRBJ2-7	14	NA	NA	TGTGCCAGCAGCCCGTATCAAGGAGGGGTCGAGCAGTACTTC	CASSPYQGGVEQYF
TRBV30	TRBJ2-7	11	NA	NA	TGTGCCTGTCACCAGCAATACGAGCAGTACTTC	CACHQQYEQYF
TRBV6-5	TRBJ1-5	15	NA	NA	TGTGCCAGCAGTTACGACGGGAGCGGCAATCAGCCCCAGCATTTT	CASSYDGSGNQPQHF
TRBV29-1	TRBJ2-5	14	NA	NA	TGCAGCGTTGAGTTGGACGCCGGGCGGGAGACCCAGTACTTC	CSVELDAGRETQYF
TRBV10-1	TRBJ1-1	13	NA	NA	TGCGCCAGCAGTGCTCAGAGGGACACTGAAGCTTTCTTT	CASSAQRDTEAFF
TRBV19	TRBJ2-6	11	NA	few	TGTGCCAGTCAAAGGGCCAACGTCCTGACTTTC	CASQRANVLTF
TRBV5-1	TRBJ1-4	14	NA	NA	TGCGCCAGCAGCTTGACAGCTCCTAATGAAAAACTGTTTTTT	CASSLTAPNEKLFF
TRBV29-1	TRBJ2-7	11	NA	NA	TGCAGCGCGGCGACGAGGTGGGAGCAGTACTTC	CSAATRWEQYF
TRBV6-1	TRBJ2-7	14	NA	NA	TGTGCCAGCAGTGAGGCGGGACTCGATTACGAGCAGTACTTC	CASSEAGLDYEQYF
TRBV19	TRBJ2-5	16	TRBD1	NA	TGTGCCAGTAGTATAGGTATGGGACAGGGCCAAGAGACCCAGTACTTC	CASSIGMGQGQETQYF
TRBV7-9	TRBJ1-1	14	NA	NA	TGTGCCAGCAGCTTATTCACAGGGAATGAGGGAGCTTTCTTT	CASSLFTGNEGAFF
TRBV9	TRBJ1-2	12	NA	NA	TGTGCCAGCAGCGTAGGGAACTATGGCTACACCTTC	CASSVGNYGYTF
TRBV29-1	TRBJ1-1	13	NA	NA	TGCAGCGTTGAGGCCACCGGGGGGTCAGAGGCTTTCTTT	CSVEATGGSEAFF
TRBV19	TRBJ1-1	13	TRBD1	NA	TGTGCCACAAGTCAGGGGGGGAACACTGAAGCTTTCTTT	CATSQGGNTEAFF
TRBV6-1	TRBJ1-2	12	NA	NA	TGTGCCACCCATTACGTTAACTATGGCTACACCTTC	CATHYVNYGYTF
TRBV27	TRBJ2-7	15	TRBD1	NA	TGTGCCAGCCAAAGGGGGGGACAGGGGTCCTACGAGCAGTACTTC	CASQRGGQGSYEQYF
TRBV25-1	TRBJ1-4	15	TRBD1	NA	TGTGCCAGCAGTGGCAGGACAGGGCAGAATGAAAAACTGTTTTTT	CASSGRTGQNEKLFF
TRBV19	TRBJ2-1	17	TRBD2	NA	TGTGCCAGTAGTATAGAGAGTGGGGTAGCGGGGTACAATGAGCAGTTCTTC	CASSIESGVAGYNEQFF
TRBV6-1	TRBJ1-4	15	TRBD1	NA	TGTGCCAGCAGTGTTCCGGGACAGGGGTATGAAAAACTGTTTTTT	CASSVPGQGYEKLFF
TRBV2	TRBJ2-5	15	NA	NA	TGTGCCAGCAAGGGGAGCAGGGTACCCCAAGAGACCCAGTACTTC	CASKGSRVPQETQYF
TRBV30	TRBJ1-6	13	NA	NA	TGTGCCTGGAAGGAGGGTTTTAATTCACCCCTCCACTTT	CAWKEGFNSPLHF
TRBV5-8	TRBJ2-1	16	TRBD1	NA	TGTGCCAGCAGCTCTGGGACAGGGGGGCTCTACAATGAGCAGTTCTTC	CASSSGTGGLYNEQFF
TRBV29-1	TRBJ2-3	15	TRBD2	NA	TGCAGCACGAGCCCGGGACTAGCGGGATCCGATACGCAGTATTTT	CSTSPGLAGSDTQYF
TRBV11-2	TRBJ2-5	14	NA	NA	TGTGCCAGCAGCTTAGGATGGGTTCCGGAGACCCAGTACTTC	CASSLGWVPETQYF
TRBV10-3	TRBJ1-5	13	NA	few	TGTGCCATGGGAGGACAGATCGGTCAGCCCCAGCATTTT	CAMGGQIGQPQHF